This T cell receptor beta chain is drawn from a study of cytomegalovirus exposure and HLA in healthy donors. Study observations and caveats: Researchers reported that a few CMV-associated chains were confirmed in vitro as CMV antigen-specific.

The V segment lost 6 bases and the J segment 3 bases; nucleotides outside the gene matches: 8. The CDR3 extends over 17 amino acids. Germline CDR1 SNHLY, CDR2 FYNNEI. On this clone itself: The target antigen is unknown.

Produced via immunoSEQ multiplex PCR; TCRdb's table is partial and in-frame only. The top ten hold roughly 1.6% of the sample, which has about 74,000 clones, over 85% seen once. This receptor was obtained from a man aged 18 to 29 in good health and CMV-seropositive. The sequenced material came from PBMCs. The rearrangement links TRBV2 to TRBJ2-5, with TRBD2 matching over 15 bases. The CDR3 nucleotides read TGTGCCAGCAGCACGGGACTAGCGGGAGGAGGCAAAGAGACCCAGTACTTC. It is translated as CASSTGLAGGGKETQYF. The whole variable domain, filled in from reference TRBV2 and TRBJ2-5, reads EPEVTQTPSHQVTQMGQEVILRCVPISNHLYFYWYRQILGQKVEFLVSFYNNEISEKSEIFDDQFSVERPDGSNFTLKIRSTKLEDSAMYFCASSTGLAGGGKETQYFGPGTRLLVL.